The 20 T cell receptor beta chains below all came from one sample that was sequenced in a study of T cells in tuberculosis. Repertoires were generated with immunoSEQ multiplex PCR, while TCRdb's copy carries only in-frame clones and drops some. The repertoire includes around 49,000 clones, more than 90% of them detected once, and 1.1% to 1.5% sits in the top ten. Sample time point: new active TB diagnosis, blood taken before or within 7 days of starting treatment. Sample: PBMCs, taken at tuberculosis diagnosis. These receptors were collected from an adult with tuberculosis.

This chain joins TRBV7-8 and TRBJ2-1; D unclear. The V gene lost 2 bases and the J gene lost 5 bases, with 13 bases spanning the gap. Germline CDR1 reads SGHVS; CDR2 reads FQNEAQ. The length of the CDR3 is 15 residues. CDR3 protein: CASSLSLRRNNEQFF. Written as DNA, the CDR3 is TGTGCCAGCAGCTTATCTTTGAGGCGGAACAATGAGCAGTTCTTC.

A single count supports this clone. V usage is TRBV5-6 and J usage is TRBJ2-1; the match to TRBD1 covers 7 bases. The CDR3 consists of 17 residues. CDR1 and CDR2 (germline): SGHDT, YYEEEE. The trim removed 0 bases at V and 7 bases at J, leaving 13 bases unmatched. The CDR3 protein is CASSLELWGRGFNEQFF. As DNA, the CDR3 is TGTGCCAGCAGCTTGGAGTTGTGGGGCAGGGGGTTTAATGAGCAGTTCTTC.

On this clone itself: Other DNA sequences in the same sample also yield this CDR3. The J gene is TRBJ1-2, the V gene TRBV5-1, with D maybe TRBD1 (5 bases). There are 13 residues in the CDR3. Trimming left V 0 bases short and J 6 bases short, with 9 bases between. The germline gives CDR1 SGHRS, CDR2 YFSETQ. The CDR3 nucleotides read TGCGCCAGCAGCTTGGCCGGGACTGATGGCTACACCTTC. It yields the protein CASSLAGTDGYTF.

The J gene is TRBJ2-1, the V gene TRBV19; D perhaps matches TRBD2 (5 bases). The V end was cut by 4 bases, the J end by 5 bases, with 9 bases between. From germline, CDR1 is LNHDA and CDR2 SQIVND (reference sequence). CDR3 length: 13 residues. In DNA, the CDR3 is TGTGCCAGTAGTACCATAGCGAACAATGAGCAGTTCTTC. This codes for CASSTIANNEQFF.

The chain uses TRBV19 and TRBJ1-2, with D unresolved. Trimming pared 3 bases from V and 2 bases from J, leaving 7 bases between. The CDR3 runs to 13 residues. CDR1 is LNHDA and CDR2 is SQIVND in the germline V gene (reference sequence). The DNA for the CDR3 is TGTGCCAGTAGTATGTCGGTAAACTATGGCTACACCTTC. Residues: CASSMSVNYGYTF.

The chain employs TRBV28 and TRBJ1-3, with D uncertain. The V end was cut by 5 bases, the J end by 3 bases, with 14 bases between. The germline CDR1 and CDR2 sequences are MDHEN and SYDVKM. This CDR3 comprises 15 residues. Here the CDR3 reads CASSPGGVGGNTIYF. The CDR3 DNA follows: TGTGCCAGCAGTCCAGGAGGTGTAGGTGGAAACACCATATATTTT.

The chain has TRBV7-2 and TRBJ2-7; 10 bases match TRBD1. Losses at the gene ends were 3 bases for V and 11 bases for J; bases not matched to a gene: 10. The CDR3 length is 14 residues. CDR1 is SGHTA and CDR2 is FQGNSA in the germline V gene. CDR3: CASSLTGGASLEYF. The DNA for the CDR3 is TGTGCCAGCAGCTTGACAGGGGGCGCGTCTTTGGAGTACTTC. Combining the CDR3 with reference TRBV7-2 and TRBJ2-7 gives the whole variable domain GAGVSQSPSNKVTEKGKDVELRCDPISGHTALYWYRQSLGQGLEFLIYFQGNSAPDKSGLPSDRFSAERTGGSVSTLTIQRTQQEDSAVYLCASSLTGGASLEYFGPGTRLTVT.

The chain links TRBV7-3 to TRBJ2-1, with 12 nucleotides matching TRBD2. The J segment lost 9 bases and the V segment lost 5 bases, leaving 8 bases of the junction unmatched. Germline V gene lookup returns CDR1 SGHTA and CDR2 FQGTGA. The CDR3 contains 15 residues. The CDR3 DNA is TGTGCCAGCAGCGTACTAGCGGGAGGAACCGGTGAGCAGTTCTTC. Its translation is CASSVLAGGTGEQFF. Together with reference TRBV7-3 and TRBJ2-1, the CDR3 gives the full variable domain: GAGVSQTPSNKVTEKGKYVELRCDPISGHTALYWYRQSLGQGPEFLIYFQGTGAADDSGLPNDRFFAVRPEGSVSTLKIQRTERGDSAVYLCASSVLAGGTGEQFFGPGTRLTVL.

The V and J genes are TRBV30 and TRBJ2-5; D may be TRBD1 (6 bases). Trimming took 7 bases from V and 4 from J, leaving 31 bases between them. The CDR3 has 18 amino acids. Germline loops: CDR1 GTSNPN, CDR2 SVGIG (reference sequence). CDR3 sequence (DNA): TGTGCCTTCACGACGACTACAGGGTTACACATTTGGGGAGAGACCCAGTACTTC. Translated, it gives CAFTTTTGLHIWGETQYF. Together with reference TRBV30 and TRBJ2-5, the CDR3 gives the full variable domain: SQTIHQWPATLVQPVGSPLSLECTVEGTSNPNLYWYRQAAGRGLQLLFYSVGIGQISSEVPQNLSASRPQDRQFILSSKKLLLSDSGFYLCAFTTTTGLHIWGETQYFGPGTRLLVL.

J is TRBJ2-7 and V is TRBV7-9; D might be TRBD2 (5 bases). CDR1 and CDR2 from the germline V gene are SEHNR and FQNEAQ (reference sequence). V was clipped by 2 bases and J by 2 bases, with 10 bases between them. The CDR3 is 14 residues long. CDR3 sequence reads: CASSLLLGAYEQYF. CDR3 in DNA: TGTGCCAGCAGCTTACTTTTGGGAGCCTACGAGCAGTACTTC.

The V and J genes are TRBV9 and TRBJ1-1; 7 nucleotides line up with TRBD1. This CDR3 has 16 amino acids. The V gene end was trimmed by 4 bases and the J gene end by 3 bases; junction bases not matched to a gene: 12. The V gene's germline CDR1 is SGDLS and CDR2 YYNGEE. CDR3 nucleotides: TGTGCCAGCAGCACCAGGACAGGTCGAGGGGACACTGAAGCTTTCTTT. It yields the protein CASSTRTGRGDTEAFF.

The CDR3: CASRGQESFYQPQHF. The CDR3 nucleotides are TGTGCCAGCAGAGGACAGGAATCGTTTTATCAGCCCCAGCATTTT. V is TRBV6-1 and J is TRBJ1-5; 7 nucleotides match TRBD1. The CDR3 totals 15 residues. Germline lookup yields CDR1 MNHNS and CDR2 SASEGT. After removal of 6 bases from V and 5 bases from J, the junction contained 10 bases not matched to a gene.

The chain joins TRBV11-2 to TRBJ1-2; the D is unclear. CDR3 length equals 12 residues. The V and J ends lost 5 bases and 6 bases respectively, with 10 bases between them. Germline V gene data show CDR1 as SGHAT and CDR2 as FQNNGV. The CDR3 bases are TGTGCCAGCAGCACGCGCCGGGATGGCTACACCTTC. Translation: CASSTRRDGYTF. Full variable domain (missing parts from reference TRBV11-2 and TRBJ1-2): EAGVAQSPRYKIIEKRQSVAFWCNPISGHATLYWYQQILGQGPKLLIQFQNNGVVDDSQLPKDRFSAERLKGVDSTLKIQPAKLEDSAVYLCASSTRRDGYTFGSGTRLTVV.

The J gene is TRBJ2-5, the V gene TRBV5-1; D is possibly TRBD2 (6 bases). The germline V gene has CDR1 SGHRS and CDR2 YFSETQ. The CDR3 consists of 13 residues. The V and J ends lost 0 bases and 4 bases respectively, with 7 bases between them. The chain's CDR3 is CASSLGRGETQYF. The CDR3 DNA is TGCGCCAGCAGCTTGGGGCGGGGAGAGACCCAGTACTTC.

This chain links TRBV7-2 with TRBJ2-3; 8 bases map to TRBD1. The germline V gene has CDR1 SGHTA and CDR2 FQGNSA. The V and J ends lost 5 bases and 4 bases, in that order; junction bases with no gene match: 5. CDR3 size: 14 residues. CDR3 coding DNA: TGTGCCAGCAGCCGGGACAGGTCTGCAGATACGCAGTATTTT. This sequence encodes CASSRDRSADTQYF.

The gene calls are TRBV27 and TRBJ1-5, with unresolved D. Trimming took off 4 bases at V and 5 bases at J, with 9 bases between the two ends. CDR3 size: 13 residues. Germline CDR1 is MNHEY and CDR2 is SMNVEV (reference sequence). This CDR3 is CASSYREDQPQHF. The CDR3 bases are TGTGCCAGCAGTTACCGAGAAGATCAGCCCCAGCATTTT.

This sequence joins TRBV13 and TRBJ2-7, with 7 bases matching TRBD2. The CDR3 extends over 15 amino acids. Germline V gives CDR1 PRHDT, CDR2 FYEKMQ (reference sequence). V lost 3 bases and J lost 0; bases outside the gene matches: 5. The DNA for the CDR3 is TGTGCCAGCAGCTTCACTAGCGAGAGCTCCTACGAGCAGTACTTC. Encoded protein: CASSFTSESSYEQYF. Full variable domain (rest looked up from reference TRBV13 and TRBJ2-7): AAGVIQSPRHLIKEKRETATLKCYPIPRHDTVYWYQQGPGQDPQFLISFYEKMQSDKGSIPDRFSAQQFSDYHSELNMSSLELGDSALYFCASSFTSESSYEQYFGPGTRLTVT.

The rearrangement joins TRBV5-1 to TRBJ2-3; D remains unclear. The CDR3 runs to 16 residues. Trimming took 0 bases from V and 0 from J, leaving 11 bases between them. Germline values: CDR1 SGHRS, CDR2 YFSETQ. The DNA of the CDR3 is TGCGCCAGCAGCTTGGCCTCAGGAACTAGCACAGATACGCAGTATTTT. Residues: CASSLASGTSTDTQYF.

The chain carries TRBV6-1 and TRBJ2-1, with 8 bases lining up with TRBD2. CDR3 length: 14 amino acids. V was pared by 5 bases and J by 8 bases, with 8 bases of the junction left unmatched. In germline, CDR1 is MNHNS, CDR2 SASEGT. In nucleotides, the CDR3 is TGTGCCAGCAGTAGCTTAGCCGGGAGGGATGAGCAGTTCTTC. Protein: CASSSLAGRDEQFF.

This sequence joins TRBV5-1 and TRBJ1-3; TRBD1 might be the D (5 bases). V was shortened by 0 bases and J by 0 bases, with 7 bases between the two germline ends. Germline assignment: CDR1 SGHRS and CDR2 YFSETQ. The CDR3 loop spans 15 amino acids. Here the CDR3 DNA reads TGCGCCAGCAGCTTGGCCGGGGGCTCTGGAAACACCATATATTTT. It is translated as CASSLAGGSGNTIYF. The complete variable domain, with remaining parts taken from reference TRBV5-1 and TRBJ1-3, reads KAGVTQTPRYLIKTRGQQVTLSCSPISGHRSVSWYQQTPGQGLQFLFEYFSETQRNKGNFPGRFSGRQFSNSRSEMNVSTLELGDSALYLCASSLAGGSGNTIYFGEGSWLTVV.